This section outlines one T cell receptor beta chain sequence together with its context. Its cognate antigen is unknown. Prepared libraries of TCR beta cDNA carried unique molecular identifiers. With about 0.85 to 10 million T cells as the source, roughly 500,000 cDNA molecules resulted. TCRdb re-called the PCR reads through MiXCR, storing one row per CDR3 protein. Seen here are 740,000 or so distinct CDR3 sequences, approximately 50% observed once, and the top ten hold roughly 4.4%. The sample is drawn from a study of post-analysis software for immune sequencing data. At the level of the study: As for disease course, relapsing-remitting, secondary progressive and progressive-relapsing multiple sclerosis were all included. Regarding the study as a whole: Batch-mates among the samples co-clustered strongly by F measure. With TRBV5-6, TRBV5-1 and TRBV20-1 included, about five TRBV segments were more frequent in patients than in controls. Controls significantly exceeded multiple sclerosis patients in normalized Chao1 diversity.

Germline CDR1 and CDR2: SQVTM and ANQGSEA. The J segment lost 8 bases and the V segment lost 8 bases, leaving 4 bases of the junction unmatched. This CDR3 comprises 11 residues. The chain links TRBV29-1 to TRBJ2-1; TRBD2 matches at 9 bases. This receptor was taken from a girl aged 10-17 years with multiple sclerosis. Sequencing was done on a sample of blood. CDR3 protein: CSCLAGDEQFF. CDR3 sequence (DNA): TGCAGCTGTTTAGCGGGGGATGAGCAGTTCTTC.